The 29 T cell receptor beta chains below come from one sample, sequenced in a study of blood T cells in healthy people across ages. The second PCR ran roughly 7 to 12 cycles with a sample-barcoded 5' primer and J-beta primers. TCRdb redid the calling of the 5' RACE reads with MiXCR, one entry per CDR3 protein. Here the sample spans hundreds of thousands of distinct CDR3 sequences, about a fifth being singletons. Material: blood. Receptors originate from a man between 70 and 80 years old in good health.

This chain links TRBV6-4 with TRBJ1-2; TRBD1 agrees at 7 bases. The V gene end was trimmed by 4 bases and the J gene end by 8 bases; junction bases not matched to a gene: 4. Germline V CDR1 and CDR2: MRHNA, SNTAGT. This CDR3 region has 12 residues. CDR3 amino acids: CASSAGTVGYTF. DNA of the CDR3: TGTGCCAGCAGTGCCGGGACAGTAGGCTACACCTTC.

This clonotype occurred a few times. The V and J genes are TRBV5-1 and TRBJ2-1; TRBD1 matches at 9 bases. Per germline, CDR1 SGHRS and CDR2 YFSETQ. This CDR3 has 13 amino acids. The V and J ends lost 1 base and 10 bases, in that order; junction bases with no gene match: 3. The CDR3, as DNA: TGCGCCAGCAGCTTGCCAACAGGGGGCGAGCAGTTCTTC. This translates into CASSLPTGGEQFF.

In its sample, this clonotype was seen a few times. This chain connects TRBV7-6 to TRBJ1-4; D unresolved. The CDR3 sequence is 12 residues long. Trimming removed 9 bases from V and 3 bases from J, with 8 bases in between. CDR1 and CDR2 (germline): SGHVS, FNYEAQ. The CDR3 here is CASRRANEKLFF. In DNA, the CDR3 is TGTGCCAGTCGGCGGGCTAATGAAAAACTGTTTTTT.

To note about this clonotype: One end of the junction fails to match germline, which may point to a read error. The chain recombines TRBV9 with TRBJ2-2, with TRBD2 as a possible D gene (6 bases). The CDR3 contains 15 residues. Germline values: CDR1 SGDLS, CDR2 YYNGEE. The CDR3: CAGSARTTNTGELFF. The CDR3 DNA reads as TGTGCCGGCAGCGCCCGGACTACCAACACCGGGGAGCTGTTTTTT.

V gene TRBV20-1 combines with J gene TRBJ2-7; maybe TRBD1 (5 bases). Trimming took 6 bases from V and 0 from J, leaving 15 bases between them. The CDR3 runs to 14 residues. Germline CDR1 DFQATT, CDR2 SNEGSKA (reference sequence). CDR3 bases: TGCAGTGCCTCCGGAGCAGGGCACTCCTACGAGCAGTACTTC. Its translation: CSASGAGHSYEQYF.

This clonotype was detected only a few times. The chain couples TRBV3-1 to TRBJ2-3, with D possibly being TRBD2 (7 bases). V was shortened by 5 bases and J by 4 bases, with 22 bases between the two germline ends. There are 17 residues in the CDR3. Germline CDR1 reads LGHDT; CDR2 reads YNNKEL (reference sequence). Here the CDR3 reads CASSTPLGGGRADTQYF. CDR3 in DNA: TGTGCCAGCAGCACCCCACTAGGGGGGGGCCGAGCAGATACGCAGTATTTT.

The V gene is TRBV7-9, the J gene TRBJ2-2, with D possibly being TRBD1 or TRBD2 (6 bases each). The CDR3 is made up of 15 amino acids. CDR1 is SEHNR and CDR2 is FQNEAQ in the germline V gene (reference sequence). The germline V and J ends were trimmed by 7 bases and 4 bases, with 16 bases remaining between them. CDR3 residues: CASTETGGITGELFF. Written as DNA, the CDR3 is TGTGCCAGCACTGAGACAGGAGGGATCACCGGGGAGCTGTTTTTT.

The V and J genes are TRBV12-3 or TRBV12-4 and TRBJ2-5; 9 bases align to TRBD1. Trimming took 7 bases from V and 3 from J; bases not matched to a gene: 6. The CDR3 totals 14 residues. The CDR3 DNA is TGTGCCAGCAAACCTGGGACAGGGAAAGAGACCCAGTACTTC. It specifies CASKPGTGKETQYF.

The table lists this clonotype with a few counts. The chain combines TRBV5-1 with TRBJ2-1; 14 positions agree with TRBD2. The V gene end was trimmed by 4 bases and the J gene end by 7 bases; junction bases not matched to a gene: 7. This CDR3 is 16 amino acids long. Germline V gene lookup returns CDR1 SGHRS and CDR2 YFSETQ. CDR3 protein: CASSVATSGRVNEQFF. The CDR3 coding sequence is TGCGCCAGCAGCGTCGCGACTAGCGGGAGGGTGAATGAGCAGTTCTTC.

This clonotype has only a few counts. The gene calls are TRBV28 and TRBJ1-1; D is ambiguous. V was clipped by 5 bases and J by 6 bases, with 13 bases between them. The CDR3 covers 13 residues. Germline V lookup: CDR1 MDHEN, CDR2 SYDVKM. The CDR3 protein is CASSLQLAAEAFF. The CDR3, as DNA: TGTGCCAGCAGTCTGCAATTGGCTGCTGAAGCTTTCTTT.

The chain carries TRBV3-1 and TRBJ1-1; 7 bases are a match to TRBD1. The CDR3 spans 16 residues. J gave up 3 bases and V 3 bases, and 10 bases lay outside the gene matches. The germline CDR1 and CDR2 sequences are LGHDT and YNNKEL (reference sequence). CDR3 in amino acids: CASSQKRGQGHTEAFF. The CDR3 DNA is TGTGCCAGCAGCCAGAAAAGGGGGCAGGGACACACTGAAGCTTTCTTT. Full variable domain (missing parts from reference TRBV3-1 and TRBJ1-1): DTAVSQTPKYLVTQMGNDKSIKCEQNLGHDTMYWYKQDSKKFLKIMFSYNNKELIINETVPNRFSPKSPDKAHLNLHINSLELGDSAVYFCASSQKRGQGHTEAFFGQGTRLTVV.

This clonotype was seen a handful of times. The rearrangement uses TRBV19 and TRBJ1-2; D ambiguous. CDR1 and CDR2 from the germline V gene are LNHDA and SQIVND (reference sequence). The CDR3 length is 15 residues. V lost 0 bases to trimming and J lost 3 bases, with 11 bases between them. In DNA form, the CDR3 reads TGTGCCAGTAGTATAGATCACCGAAACCACTATGGCTACACCTTC. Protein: CASSIDHRNHYGYTF.

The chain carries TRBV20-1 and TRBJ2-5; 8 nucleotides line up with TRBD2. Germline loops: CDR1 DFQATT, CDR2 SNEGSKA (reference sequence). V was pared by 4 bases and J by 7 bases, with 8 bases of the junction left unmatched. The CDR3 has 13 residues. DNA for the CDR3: TGCAGTGCTACTGGCGGGGGGAAGAGGACCCAGTACTTC. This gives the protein CSATGGGKRTQYF.

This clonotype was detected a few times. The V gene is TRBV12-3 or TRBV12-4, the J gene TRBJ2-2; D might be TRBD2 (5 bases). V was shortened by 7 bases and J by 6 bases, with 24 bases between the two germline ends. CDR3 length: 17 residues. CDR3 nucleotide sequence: TGTGCCAGCACCCCGGGTCTAGCCCGCGGTGGGTCCGGGGAGCTGTTTTTT. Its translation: CASTPGLARGGSGELFF.

CDR3 sequence (DNA): TGCGCCAGCAGCTTACAGGGTACGGTTGACACCATATATTTT. It translates to CASSLQGTVDTIYF. The chain has TRBV5-1 and TRBJ1-3, with a tentative D call TRBD1 (6 bases). V was trimmed by 2 bases and J by 8 bases, leaving 14 bases between them. Germline-derived CDR1 and CDR2 are SGHRS and YFSETQ. The CDR3 has 14 residues.

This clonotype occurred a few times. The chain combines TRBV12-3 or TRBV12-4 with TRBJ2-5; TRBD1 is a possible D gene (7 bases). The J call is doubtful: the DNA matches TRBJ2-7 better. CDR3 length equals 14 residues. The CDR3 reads CASSAGQRAHEQYF. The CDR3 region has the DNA TGTGCCAGCAGTGCGGGACAGAGGGCTCACGAGCAGTACTTC.

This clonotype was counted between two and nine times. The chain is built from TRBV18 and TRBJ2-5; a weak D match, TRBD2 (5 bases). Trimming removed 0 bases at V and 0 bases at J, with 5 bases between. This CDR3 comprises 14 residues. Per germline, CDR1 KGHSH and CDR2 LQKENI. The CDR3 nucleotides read TGTGCCAGCTCACCACCGGACTACCAAGAGACCCAGTACTTC. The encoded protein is CASSPPDYQETQYF.

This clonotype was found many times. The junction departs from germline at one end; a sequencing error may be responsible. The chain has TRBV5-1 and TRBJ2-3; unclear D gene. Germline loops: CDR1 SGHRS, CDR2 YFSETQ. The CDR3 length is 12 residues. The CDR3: CASSLRTDTQYF. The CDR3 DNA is TGTGCCAGCAGCTTACGCACAGATACGCAGTATTTT. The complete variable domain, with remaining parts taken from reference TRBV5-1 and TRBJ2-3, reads KAGVTQTPRYLIKTRGQQVTLSCSPISGHRSVSWYQQTPGQGLQFLFEYFSETQRNKGNFPGRFSGRQFSNSRSEMNVSTLELGDSALYLCASSLRTDTQYFGPGTRLTVL.

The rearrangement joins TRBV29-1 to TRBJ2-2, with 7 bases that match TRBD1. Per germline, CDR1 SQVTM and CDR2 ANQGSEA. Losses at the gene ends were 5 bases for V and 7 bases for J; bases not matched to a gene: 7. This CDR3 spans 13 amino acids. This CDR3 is CSVLRGGDGELFF. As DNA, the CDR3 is TGCAGCGTTTTAAGAGGGGGCGACGGGGAGCTGTTTTTT.

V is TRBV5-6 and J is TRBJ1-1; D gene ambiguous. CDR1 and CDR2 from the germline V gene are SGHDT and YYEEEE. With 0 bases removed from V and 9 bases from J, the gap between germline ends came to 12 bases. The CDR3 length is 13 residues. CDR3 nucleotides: TGTGCCAGCAGCTTGGGTTCGGGGTACAAAGCTTTCTTT. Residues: CASSLGSGYKAFF.

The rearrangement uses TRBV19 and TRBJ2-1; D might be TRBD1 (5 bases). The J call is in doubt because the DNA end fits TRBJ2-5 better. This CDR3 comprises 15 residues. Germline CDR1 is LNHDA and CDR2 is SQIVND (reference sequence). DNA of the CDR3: TGTGCCAGTAGTATGTCTGGATCAGGGTGGGAGACCCAGTACTTC. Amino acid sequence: CASSMSGSGWETQYF.

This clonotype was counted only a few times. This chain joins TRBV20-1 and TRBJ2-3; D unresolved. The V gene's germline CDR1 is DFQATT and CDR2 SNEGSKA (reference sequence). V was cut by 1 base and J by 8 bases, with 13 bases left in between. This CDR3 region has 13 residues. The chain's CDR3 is CSARAPPPGTQYF. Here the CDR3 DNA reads TGCAGTGCTAGAGCCCCTCCCCCGGGTACGCAGTATTTT.

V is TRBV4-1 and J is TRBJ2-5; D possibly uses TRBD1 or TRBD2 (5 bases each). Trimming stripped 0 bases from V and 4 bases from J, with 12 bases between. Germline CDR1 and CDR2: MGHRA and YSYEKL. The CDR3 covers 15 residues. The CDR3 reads CASSQDRGQGETQYF. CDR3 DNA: TGCGCCAGCAGCCAAGATCGGGGTCAGGGAGAGACCCAGTACTTC.

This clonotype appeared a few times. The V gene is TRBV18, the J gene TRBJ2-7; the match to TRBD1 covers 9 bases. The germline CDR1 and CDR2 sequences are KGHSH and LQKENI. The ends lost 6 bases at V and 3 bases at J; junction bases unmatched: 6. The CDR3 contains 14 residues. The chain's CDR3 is CASSGTGKGYEQYV. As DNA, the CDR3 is TGTGCCAGCTCCGGGACAGGGAAAGGCTACGAGCAGTACGTC.

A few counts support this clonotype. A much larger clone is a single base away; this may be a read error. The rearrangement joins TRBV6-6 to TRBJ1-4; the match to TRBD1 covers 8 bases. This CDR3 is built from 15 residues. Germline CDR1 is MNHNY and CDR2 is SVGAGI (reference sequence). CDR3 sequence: CASSQGDRPNEELFF. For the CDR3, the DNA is TGTGCCAGCAGTCAAGGGGACAGGCCTAATGAAGAACTGTTTTTT.

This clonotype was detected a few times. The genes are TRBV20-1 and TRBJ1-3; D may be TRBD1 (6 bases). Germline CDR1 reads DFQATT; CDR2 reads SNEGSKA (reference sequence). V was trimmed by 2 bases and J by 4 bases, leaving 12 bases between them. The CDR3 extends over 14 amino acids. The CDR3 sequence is CSARRGAAGNTIYF. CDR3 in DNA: TGCAGTGCTAGACGGGGGGCTGCCGGAAACACCATATATTTT.

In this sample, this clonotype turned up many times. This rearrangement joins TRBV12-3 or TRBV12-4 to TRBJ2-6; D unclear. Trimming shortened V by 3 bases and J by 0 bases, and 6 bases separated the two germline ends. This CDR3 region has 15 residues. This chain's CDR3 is CASSFGRSGANVLTF. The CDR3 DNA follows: TGTGCCAGCAGTTTTGGACGCTCTGGGGCCAACGTCCTGACTTTC.

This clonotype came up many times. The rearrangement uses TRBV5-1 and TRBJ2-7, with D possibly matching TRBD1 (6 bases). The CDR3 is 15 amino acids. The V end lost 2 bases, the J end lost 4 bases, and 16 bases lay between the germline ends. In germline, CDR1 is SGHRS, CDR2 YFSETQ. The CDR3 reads CASSFLAGVKYEQYF. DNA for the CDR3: TGCGCCAGCAGCTTTTTGGCAGGGGTTAAGTACGAGCAGTACTTC.

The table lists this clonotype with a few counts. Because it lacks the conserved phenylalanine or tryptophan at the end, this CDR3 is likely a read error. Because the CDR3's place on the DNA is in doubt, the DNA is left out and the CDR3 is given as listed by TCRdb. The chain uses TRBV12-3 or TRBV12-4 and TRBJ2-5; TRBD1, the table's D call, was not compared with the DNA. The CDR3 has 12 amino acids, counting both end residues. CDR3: CASSLGGTGIFL.